This TCR beta chain was profiled in a study of shared clonotypes between healthy human individuals. Study context: The study enrolled two women and a few men aged 18 to 49.

Germline lookup yields CDR1 MNHEY and CDR2 SMNVEV (reference sequence). V lost 3 bases, J lost 4 bases, and 12 bases lay in between. The CDR3 has 14 amino acids. As to this clone: Its cognate antigen is unknown.

The assay was run at deep level. Using immunoSEQ multiplex PCR, the repertoire was profiled, and TCRdb retains in-frame clones only, with some absent. This table has 2 million to 2.5 million clones, approximately 95% appearing once. The split of CD4+ cells yielded CD45RA+ naive and CD45RA-negative memory subsets. Study outcomes and limitations: With several donors compared, around 5% of naive CD4 clonotypes were shared.

This TCR came from a man younger than 35 in good health. Some clones in this sample may be carry-over from other donors' samples. The sequencing input was naive CD4+ T cells from PBMCs. Subset of the sample: CD45RA+ positively selected. The rearrangement joins TRBV27 to TRBJ1-1; no firm D call. The chain's CDR3 is CASSLRPRGTEAFF. The DNA for the CDR3 is TGTGCCAGCAGTTTGCGGCCCCGGGGCACTGAAGCTTTCTTT.